Below, 11 T cell receptor beta chains from the same sample are listed, as sequenced in a study of T cells after yellow fever vaccination. TCRdb processed the 5' RACE reads anew with MiXCR; each CDR3 protein has one entry. This table has approximately 240,000 distinct CDR3 sequences, 3.6% appearing once. Sequencing was performed on PBMCs, taken 15 days after the yellow fever booster vaccination. The receptors were gathered from a man aged 18 to 29 who received the YFV17D yellow fever vaccine.

This clonotype was observed at least ten times. J is TRBJ1-4 and V is TRBV5-1; 7 bases line up with TRBD1. The CDR3 runs 14 residues. CDR1 is SGHRS and CDR2 is YFSETQ in the germline V gene. Germline trimming cut 4 bases from V and 2 bases from J; bases unmatched to any gene: 2. CDR3 sequence reads: CASSVGQTNEKLFF. The CDR3 DNA sequence: TGCGCCAGCAGCGTGGGACAGACTAATGAAAAACTGTTTTTT.

This clonotype was observed at least ten times. The chain recombines TRBV19 with TRBJ1-2, with D possibly being TRBD1 (6 bases). The CDR3 has 16 residues. Germline CDR1 and CDR2: LNHDA and SQIVND (reference sequence). V lost 1 base to trimming and J lost 8 bases, with 20 bases between them. This chain's CDR3 is CASSIGTTGRTKGYTF. CDR3 nucleotides: TGTGCCAGTAGTATAGGCACCACAGGGCGGACGAAAGGCTACACCTTC.

This clonotype appeared many times. The chain carries TRBV4-3 and TRBJ2-3, with 8 nucleotides matching TRBD2. Germline CDR1 and CDR2: LGHNA and YSLEER. Germline trimming cut 4 bases from V and 3 bases from J; bases unmatched to any gene: 6. This CDR3 region has 15 residues. In DNA, the CDR3 is TGCGCCAGCAGCCTCGGGGGGGCTCTAACAGATACGCAGTATTTT. It encodes CASSLGGALTDTQYF.

This clonotype was found many times. V and J are TRBV5-1 and TRBJ2-3, with D maybe TRBD2 (5 bases). V lost 0 bases and J 2 bases, leaving 10 bases between the germline ends. The CDR3 runs to 15 residues. Germline-derived CDR1 and CDR2 are SGHRS and YFSETQ. The CDR3 coding sequence is TGCGCCAGCAGCTTGGATCTAGCTGCCACAGATACGCAGTATTTT. Residues: CASSLDLAATDTQYF.

The table lists this clonotype with a few counts. The rearrangement joins TRBV7-2 to TRBJ1-3; 7 bases match TRBD1. The CDR3 loop spans 16 amino acids. Losses at the gene ends were 1 base for V and 4 bases for J; bases not matched to a gene: 7. Germline V lookup: CDR1 SGHTA, CDR2 FQGNSA. The CDR3 DNA reads TGTGCCAGCAGCTTAGACGTCCCGGGACAGGGAAACACCATATATTTT. Its protein is CASSLDVPGQGNTIYF.

Only a few counts were recorded for this clonotype. This rearrangement joins TRBV5-1 to TRBJ2-5; perhaps TRBD2 as D (6 bases). This CDR3 is 16 amino acids long. Trimming removed 2 bases at V and 1 base at J, with 15 bases between. CDR1 is SGHRS and CDR2 is YFSETQ in the germline V gene. As DNA, the CDR3 is TGCGCCAGCAGCTTACGCGGCGGACTACCCCAAGAGACCCAGTACTTC. It specifies CASSLRGGLPQETQYF.

This clonotype was seen ten or more times. This chain's CDR3 is CASSPKAKNIQYF. The CDR3 coding sequence is TGCGCCAGCAGCCCCAAAGCCAAAAACATTCAGTACTTC. The V and J genes are TRBV4-1 and TRBJ2-4; D gene unclear. Deletions cut 4 bases from V and 0 bases from J, with 4 bases between. CDR3 length: 13 amino acids. CDR1 MGHRA and CDR2 YSYEKL come from the germline V gene.

This clonotype was observed many times. This chain joins TRBV10-3 and TRBJ1-4, with TRBD1 identical over 8 bases. Unmatched junction bases numbered 8, after V lost 2 bases and J lost 6 bases. The CDR3 covers 16 residues. Germline CDR1 is ENHRY and CDR2 is SYGVKD. This CDR3 is CAISERGQGADEKLFF. Written as DNA, the CDR3 is TGTGCCATCAGTGAGCGGGGTCAGGGGGCAGATGAAAAACTGTTTTTT.

This clonotype has a count of ten or more. This chain uses TRBV7-9 with TRBJ1-5, with D uncertain. Deletions cut 5 bases from V and 4 bases from J, with 9 bases between. The CDR3 covers 13 residues. The germline V gene encodes CDR1 SEHNR and CDR2 FQNEAQ (reference sequence). Here the CDR3 reads CASSPWGNQPQHF. In nucleotides, the CDR3 is TGTGCCAGCAGCCCCTGGGGTAATCAGCCCCAGCATTTT.

This clonotype was detected many times. This chain links TRBV20-1 with TRBJ2-3, with D possibly matching TRBD2 (6 bases). With 6 bases removed from V and 4 bases from J, the gap between germline ends came to 20 bases. This CDR3 contains 15 residues. CDR1 is DFQATT, CDR2 SNEGSKA, per germline (reference sequence). In nucleotides, the CDR3 is TGCAGTGCAACCTCGGGGGAGGTTCGCCCAGATACGCAGTATTTT. It translates to CSATSGEVRPDTQYF.

This clonotype was detected a few times. CDR3 coding DNA: TGCGCCAGCAGCAGTACCGGGACAGGAGAAGAGACCCAGTACTTC. This codes for CASSSTGTGEETQYF. The rearrangement joins TRBV5-1 to TRBJ2-5; TRBD1 aligns across 8 bases. Germline V gene sequence: CDR1 SGHRS, CDR2 YFSETQ. This CDR3 is 15 amino acids long. Trimming cost V 4 bases and J 3 bases; bases outside gene matches: 8.